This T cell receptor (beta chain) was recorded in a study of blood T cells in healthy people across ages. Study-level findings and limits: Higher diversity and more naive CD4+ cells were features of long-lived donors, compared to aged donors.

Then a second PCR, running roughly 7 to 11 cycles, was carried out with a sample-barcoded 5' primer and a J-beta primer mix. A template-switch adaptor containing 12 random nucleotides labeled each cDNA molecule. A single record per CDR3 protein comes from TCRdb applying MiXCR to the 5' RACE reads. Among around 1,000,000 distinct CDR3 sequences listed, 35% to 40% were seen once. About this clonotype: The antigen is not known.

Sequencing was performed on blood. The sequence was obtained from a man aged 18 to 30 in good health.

The CDR3 DNA follows: TGTGCCAGCAGTGACAGGGTAGTACAAGAGACCCAGTACTTC. Amino acid sequence: CASSDRVVQETQYF. The V gene is TRBV25-1, the J gene TRBJ2-4; D possibly corresponds to TRBD1 (5 bases). The DNA matches TRBJ2-5 better at its end, which makes the J call doubtful. The CDR3 covers 14 residues. The germline V gene has CDR1 MGHDK and CDR2 SYGVNS.